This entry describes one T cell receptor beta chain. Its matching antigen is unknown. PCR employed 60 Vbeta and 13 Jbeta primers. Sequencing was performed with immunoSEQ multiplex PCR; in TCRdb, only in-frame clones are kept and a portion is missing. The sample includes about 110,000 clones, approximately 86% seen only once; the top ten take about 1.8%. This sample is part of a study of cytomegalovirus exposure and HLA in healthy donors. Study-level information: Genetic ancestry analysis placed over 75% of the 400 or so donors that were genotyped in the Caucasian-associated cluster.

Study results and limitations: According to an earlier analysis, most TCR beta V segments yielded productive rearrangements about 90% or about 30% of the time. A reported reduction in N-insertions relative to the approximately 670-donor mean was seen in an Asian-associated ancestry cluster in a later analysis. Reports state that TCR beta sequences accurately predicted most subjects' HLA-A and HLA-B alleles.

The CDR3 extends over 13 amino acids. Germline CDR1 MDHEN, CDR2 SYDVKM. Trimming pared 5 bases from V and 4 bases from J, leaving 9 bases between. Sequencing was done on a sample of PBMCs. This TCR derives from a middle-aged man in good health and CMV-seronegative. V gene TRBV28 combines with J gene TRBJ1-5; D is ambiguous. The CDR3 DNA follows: TGTGCCAGCAGTCCAAGACTTAATCAGCCCCAGCATTTT. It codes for CASSPRLNQPQHF.